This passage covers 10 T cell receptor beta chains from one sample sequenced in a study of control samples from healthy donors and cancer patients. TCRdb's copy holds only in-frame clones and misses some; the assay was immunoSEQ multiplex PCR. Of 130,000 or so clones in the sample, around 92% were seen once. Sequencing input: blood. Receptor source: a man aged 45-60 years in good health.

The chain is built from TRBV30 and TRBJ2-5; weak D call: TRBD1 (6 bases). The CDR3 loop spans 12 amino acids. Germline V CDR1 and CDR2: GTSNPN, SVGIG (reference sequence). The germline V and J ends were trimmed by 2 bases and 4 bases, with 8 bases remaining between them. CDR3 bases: TGTGCCTGGAGTACAGGGACAGAGACCCAGTACTTC. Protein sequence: CAWSTGTETQYF.

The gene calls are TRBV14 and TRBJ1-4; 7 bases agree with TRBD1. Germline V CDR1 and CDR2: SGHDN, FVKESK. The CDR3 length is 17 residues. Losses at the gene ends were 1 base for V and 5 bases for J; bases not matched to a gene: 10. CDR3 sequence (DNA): TGTGCCAGCAGCCAAGGAATGTGGGACAGAAAAAATGAAAAACTGTTTTTT. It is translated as CASSQGMWDRKNEKLFF.

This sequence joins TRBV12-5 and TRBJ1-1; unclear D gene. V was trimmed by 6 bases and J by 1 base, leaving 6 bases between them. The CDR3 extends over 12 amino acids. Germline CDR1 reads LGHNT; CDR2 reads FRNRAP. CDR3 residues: CASGKQNTEAFF. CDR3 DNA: TGTGCTAGTGGAAAACAGAACACTGAAGCTTTCTTT.

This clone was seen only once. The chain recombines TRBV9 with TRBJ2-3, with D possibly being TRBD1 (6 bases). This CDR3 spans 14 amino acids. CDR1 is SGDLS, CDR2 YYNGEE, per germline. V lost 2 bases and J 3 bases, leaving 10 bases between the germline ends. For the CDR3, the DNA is TGTGCCAGCAGCGTGGGGCAGGGGACAGATACGCAGTATTTT. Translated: CASSVGQGTDTQYF.

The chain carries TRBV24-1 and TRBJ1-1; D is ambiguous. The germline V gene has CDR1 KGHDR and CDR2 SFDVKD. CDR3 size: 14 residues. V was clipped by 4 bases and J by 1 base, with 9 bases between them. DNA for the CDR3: TGTGCCACCAGTGACAGGACGAGGAACACTGAAGCTTTCTTT. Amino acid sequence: CATSDRTRNTEAFF.

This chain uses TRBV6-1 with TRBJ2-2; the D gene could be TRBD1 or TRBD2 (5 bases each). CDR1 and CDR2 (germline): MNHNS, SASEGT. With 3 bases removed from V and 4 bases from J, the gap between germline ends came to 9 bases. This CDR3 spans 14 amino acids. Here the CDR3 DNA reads TGTGCCAGCAGTGACCAGGGACGCACCGGGGAGCTGTTTTTT. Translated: CASSDQGRTGELFF.

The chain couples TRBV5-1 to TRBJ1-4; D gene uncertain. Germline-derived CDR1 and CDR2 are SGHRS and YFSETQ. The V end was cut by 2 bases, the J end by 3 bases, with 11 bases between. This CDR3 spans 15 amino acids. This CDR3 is CASSFSGIPNEKLFF. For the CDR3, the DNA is TGCGCCAGCAGCTTTTCAGGAATCCCTAATGAAAAACTGTTTTTT.

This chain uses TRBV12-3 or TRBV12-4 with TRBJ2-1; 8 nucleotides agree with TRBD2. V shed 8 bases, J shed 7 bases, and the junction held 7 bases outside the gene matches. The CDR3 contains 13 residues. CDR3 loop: CASGIAGHNEQFF. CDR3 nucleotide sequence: TGTGCCAGCGGGATAGCGGGGCATAATGAGCAGTTCTTC.

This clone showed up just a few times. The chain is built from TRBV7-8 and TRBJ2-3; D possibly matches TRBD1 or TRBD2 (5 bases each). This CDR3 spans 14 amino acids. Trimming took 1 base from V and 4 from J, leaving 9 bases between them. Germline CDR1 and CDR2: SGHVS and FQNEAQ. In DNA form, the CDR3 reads TGTGCCAGCAGCTTAGTAAGAGGGGCAGATACGCAGTATTTT. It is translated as CASSLVRGADTQYF. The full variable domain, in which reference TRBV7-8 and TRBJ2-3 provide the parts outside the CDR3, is GAGVSQSPRYKVAKRGQDVALRCDPISGHVSLFWYQQALGQGPEFLTYFQNEAQLDKSGLPSDRFFAERPEGSVSTLKIQRTQQEDSAVYLCASSLVRGADTQYFGPGTRLTVL.

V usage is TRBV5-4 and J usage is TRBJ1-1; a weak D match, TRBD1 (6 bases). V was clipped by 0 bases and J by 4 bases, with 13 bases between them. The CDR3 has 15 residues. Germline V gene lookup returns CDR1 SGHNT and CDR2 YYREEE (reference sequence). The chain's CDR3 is CASSLARGGTTEAFF. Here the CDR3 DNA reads TGTGCCAGCAGCTTGGCCAGGGGTGGGACCACTGAAGCTTTCTTT.